Included here is one T cell receptor (beta chain) sequence, with context. This specimen comes from a study of T cell changes during pregnancy in multiple sclerosis. The assay was immunoSEQ multiplex PCR, and TCRdb's table has in-frame clones only and misses some. The table shows fewer than 55,000 clones, with 80% to 95% occurring only once. The CDR3 has 19 amino acids. Looked up from germline, CDR1 is LNHDA and CDR2 is SQIVND (reference sequence). The germline V and J ends were trimmed by 5 bases and 3 bases, with 28 bases remaining between them. The sequence was obtained from a female donor with multiple sclerosis, enrolled in a pregnancy study. The sample consisted of CD4+ T cells from peripheral blood mononuclear cells, taken in the third trimester of pregnancy. V gene TRBV19 combines with J gene TRBJ1-2; D call uncertain. DNA for the CDR3: TGTGCCAGTAGTTATAGCGTTCGGACGATTCGGCCGATAGACTATGGCTACACCTTC. Amino acid sequence: CASSYSVRTIRPIDYGYTF.